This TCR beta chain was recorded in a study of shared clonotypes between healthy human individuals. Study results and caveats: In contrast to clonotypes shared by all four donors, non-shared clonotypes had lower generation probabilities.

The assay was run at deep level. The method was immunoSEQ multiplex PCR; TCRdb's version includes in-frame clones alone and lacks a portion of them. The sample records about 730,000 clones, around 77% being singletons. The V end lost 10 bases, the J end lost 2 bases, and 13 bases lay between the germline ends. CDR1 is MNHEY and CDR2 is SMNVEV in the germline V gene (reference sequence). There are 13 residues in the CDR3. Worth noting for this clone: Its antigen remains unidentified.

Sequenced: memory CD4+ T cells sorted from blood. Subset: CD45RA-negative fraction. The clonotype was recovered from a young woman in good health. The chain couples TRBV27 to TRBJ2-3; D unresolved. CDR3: CATRRLNTDTQYF. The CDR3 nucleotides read TGTGCCACCCGGAGACTCAACACAGATACGCAGTATTTT.